Shown below are 14 T cell receptor beta chains from a single sample sequenced in a study of CD8 T cells in Susac syndrome. With random hexamers, about 0.5 to 1 ug RNA was reverse transcribed. TCRdb ran MiXCR on the immunoSEQ multiplex PCR reads and lists one entry per CDR3 protein. The sample has approximately 57,000 distinct CDR3 sequences, 95% seen once. Input material: CD8+ T cells from PBMCs. These receptors came from a human donor with Susac syndrome.

The chain uses TRBV10-3 and TRBJ2-5, with 10 bases fitting TRBD2. Unmatched junction bases numbered 8, after V lost 6 bases and J lost 4 bases. CDR3 length: 15 residues. From germline, CDR1 is ENHRY and CDR2 SYGVKD. The CDR3 is CAISPSGGQVETQYF. The CDR3 DNA follows: TGTGCCATCAGCCCTAGCGGGGGCCAGGTAGAGACCCAGTACTTC.

The rearrangement uses TRBV29-1 and TRBJ2-6; D possibly matches TRBD1 or TRBD2 (7 bases each). The V end was cut by 7 bases, the J end by 3 bases, with 19 bases between. Germline values: CDR1 SQVTM, CDR2 ANQGSEA. This CDR3 region has 16 residues. The CDR3 region is CSAPAQGGNGANVLTF. CDR3 DNA: TGCAGCGCCCCCGCTCAGGGGGGGAATGGGGCCAACGTCCTGACTTTC.

This rearrangement joins TRBV7-9 to TRBJ1-5, with a weak D call TRBD1 (5 bases). The germline CDR1 and CDR2 sequences are SEHNR and FQNEAQ (reference sequence). The CDR3 is 14 amino acids. V dropped 4 bases and J dropped 5 bases, with 12 bases sitting between them. CDR3 amino acids: CASSSDTVHQPQHF. CDR3 bases: TGTGCCAGCAGCTCGGACACGGTGCATCAGCCCCAGCATTTT. The complete variable domain, with remaining parts taken from reference TRBV7-9 and TRBJ1-5, reads DTGVSQNPRHKITKRGQNVTFRCDPISEHNRLYWYRQTLGQGPEFLTYFQNEAQLEKSRLLSDRFSAERPKGSFSTLEIQRTEQGDSAMYLCASSSDTVHQPQHFGDGTRLSIL.

The gene calls are TRBV25-1 and TRBJ2-3; 8 bases agree with TRBD1. Germline V gives CDR1 MGHDK, CDR2 SYGVNS. J lost 6 bases, V lost 10 bases, and 9 bases had no gene match. CDR3 size: 13 residues. In DNA, the CDR3 is TGTGCCACCTCCTACACAGGGGGTGATACGCAGTATTTT. This encodes CATSYTGGDTQYF.

The chain combines TRBV20-1 with TRBJ2-7; TRBD2 agrees at 7 bases. This CDR3 is 12 amino acids long. CDR1 is DFQATT and CDR2 is SNEGSKA in the germline V gene (reference sequence). V trimming: 0 bases; J trimming: 4 bases; junction bases outside the gene matches: 0. CDR3 DNA sequence: TGCAGTGCTAGAGACGGGGGGTACGAGCAGTACTTC. This translates into CSARDGGYEQYF.

The rearrangement joins TRBV20-1 to TRBJ2-2; TRBD1 aligns across 8 bases. CDR1 is DFQATT and CDR2 is SNEGSKA in the germline V gene (reference sequence). The CDR3 totals 16 residues. The ends lost 6 bases at V and 3 bases at J; junction bases unmatched: 12. The CDR3 reads CSAPDRAHQDTGELFF. CDR3 coding DNA: TGCAGTGCCCCGGACAGGGCCCATCAGGACACCGGGGAGCTGTTTTTT.

The rearrangement uses TRBV3-1 and TRBJ2-2; 9 bases match TRBD1. V shed 0 bases and J 5 bases; nucleotides not matched to a gene: 10. Germline CDR1 and CDR2: LGHDT and YNNKEL (reference sequence). The CDR3 has 18 residues. The CDR3 DNA is TGTGCCAGCAGCCAAGAGGTCAGGGACAGGGTGATGACCGGGGAGCTGTTTTTT. It encodes CASSQEVRDRVMTGELFF.

This clonotype is a singleton in its sample. The chain carries TRBV20-1 and TRBJ2-1; 7 bases map to TRBD2. In germline, CDR1 is DFQATT, CDR2 SNEGSKA (reference sequence). Trimming took 6 bases from V and 5 from J; bases not matched to a gene: 7. CDR3 length: 13 residues. The CDR3 DNA sequence: TGCAGTGCGCTAGCGGTGACTAACAATGAGCAGTTCTTC. Translated, it gives CSALAVTNNEQFF.

The rearrangement uses TRBV12-3 or TRBV12-4 and TRBJ2-2, with TRBD1 identical over 10 bases. The junction had 14 bases not matched to a gene; V was cut back by 6 bases and J by 4 bases. The CDR3 has 18 residues. The chain's CDR3 is CASRPYEDGTGVTGELFF. CDR3 sequence (DNA): TGTGCCAGCAGACCGTACGAGGACGGGACAGGGGTCACCGGGGAGCTGTTTTTT.

The CDR3 DNA reads TGTGCCAGCAGTTTTTATAGCAGAGCGGATACGCAGTATTTT. As protein: CASSFYSRADTQYF. The gene calls are TRBV12-3 or TRBV12-4 and TRBJ2-3; D unresolved. Trimming took off 3 bases at V and 6 bases at J, with 13 bases between the two ends. CDR3 length equals 14 residues.

The chain uses TRBV13 and TRBJ2-2; D unclear. The CDR3 sequence is 14 residues long. The germline V and J ends were trimmed by 0 bases and 5 bases, with 7 bases remaining between them. The germline V gene encodes CDR1 PRHDT and CDR2 FYEKMQ (reference sequence). In nucleotides, the CDR3 is TGTGCCAGCAGCTTAGGAAGGAGAACCGGGGAGCTGTTTTTT. Translated, it gives CASSLGRRTGELFF.

The chain employs TRBV5-6 and TRBJ2-7; the D is unclear. V was cut by 2 bases and J by 1 base, with 7 bases left in between. Germline-derived CDR1 and CDR2 are SGHDT and YYEEEE. The CDR3 extends over 13 amino acids. DNA of the CDR3: TGTGCCAGCAGCTTCGGACGGTCCTACGAGCAGTACTTC. Its translation is CASSFGRSYEQYF.

This clonotype has just one count. V gene TRBV29-1 combines with J gene TRBJ2-1; TRBD2 matches 7 bases. With 3 bases clipped from V and 7 bases from J, the junction kept 12 bases outside the gene matches. This CDR3 region has 15 residues. CDR1 is SQVTM, CDR2 ANQGSEA, per germline. The CDR3 DNA follows: TGCAGCGTTGATTATCTAGCGGACCCTGGGAATGAGCAGTTCTTC. Translation: CSVDYLADPGNEQFF.

The chain combines TRBV28 with TRBJ2-5; TRBD1 or TRBD2 may be the D gene (5 bases each). Trimming left V 5 bases short and J 4 bases short, with 14 bases between. Germline V gene sequence: CDR1 MDHEN, CDR2 SYDVKM. CDR3 length equals 14 residues. The DNA for the CDR3 is TGTGCCAGCAGTCCCCAGCCGGGACGAGAGACCCAGTACTTC. Its protein product is CASSPQPGRETQYF.